This entry lists 28 T cell receptor beta chains sequenced from one sample in a study of T cell repertoires in cytomegalovirus infection. TCRdb reprocessed the reads with MiXCR, giving one entry per CDR3 protein. The profile covers about 310,000 distinct CDR3 sequences, with 15% to 20% appearing a single time and about 12% taken by the ten largest. Sample: PBMCs. Source of these receptors: a human donor in good health (CMV status not recorded). Some clones in this sample may be carry-over from other donors' samples.

This clonotype was seen many times. The rearrangement joins TRBV7-2 to TRBJ2-3, with a tentative D call TRBD1 (7 bases). The germline V and J ends were trimmed by 7 bases and 5 bases, with 13 bases remaining between them. The germline CDR1 and CDR2 sequences are SGHTA and FQGNSA. The CDR3 runs 13 residues. CDR3 DNA: TGTGCCAGCACCAGGGGGGTGGAAGATACGCAGTATTTT. Translating it yields CASTRGVEDTQYF. The full variable domain, its missing parts supplied by reference TRBV7-2 and TRBJ2-3, is GAGVSQSPSNKVTEKGKDVELRCDPISGHTALYWYRQSLGQGLEFLIYFQGNSAPDKSGLPSDRFSAERTGGSVSTLTIQRTQQEDSAVYLCASTRGVEDTQYFGPGTRLTVL.

The gene calls are TRBV9 and TRBJ2-7; 10 nucleotides align to TRBD2. CDR1 and CDR2 (germline): SGDLS, YYNGEE. There are 15 residues in the CDR3. Losses at the gene ends were 3 bases for V and 9 bases for J; bases not matched to a gene: 12. The CDR3 region has the DNA TGTGCCAGCAGCGACGGGACTAGCGAGTTCGAAGGGCAGTACTTC. This sequence encodes CASSDGTSEFEGQYF.

This clonotype was detected only a few times. The rearrangement joins TRBV11-2 to TRBJ2-7; TRBD1 might be the D (5 bases). This CDR3 region has 11 residues. Germline-derived CDR1 and CDR2 are SGHAT and FQNNGV. V gave up 1 base and J gave up 12 bases, with 10 bases separating them. The CDR3 reads CASSLGTLRYF. The CDR3 coding sequence is TGTGCCAGCAGCTTAGGGACACTCCGGTACTTC.

This clonotype was observed at least ten times. The chain carries TRBV4-2 and TRBJ1-1; TRBD1 might be the D (6 bases). CDR1 and CDR2 from the germline V gene are LGHNA and YNFKEQ. The CDR3 sequence is 14 residues long. Trimming took 1 base from V and 6 from J, leaving 12 bases between them. This chain's CDR3 is CASSQGGGLSEAFF. The CDR3 nucleotides are TGTGCCAGCAGCCAAGGAGGGGGGCTCTCTGAAGCTTTCTTT.

The chain uses TRBV2 and TRBJ1-3; tentative D call: TRBD1 (5 bases). This CDR3 has 15 residues. Trimming removed 3 bases at V and 2 bases at J, with 11 bases between. In germline, CDR1 is SNHLY, CDR2 FYNNEI. The CDR3 nucleotides are TGTGCCAGCAGTGAGGGAAAAGGGGCTGGAAACACCATATATTTT. Translating gives CASSEGKGAGNTIYF.

This clonotype was found a few times. The gene calls are TRBV6-6 and TRBJ2-5; TRBD2 matches 8 bases. This CDR3 region has 14 residues. CDR1 MNHNY and CDR2 SVGAGI come from the germline V gene (reference sequence). With 3 bases clipped from V and 5 bases from J, the junction kept 5 bases outside the gene matches. CDR3 nucleotides: TGTGCCAGCAGTTATGGACTAGCCGGGGAGACCCAGTACTTC. Amino acid sequence: CASSYGLAGETQYF.

This chain connects TRBV20-1 to TRBJ2-1; tentatively, D is TRBD2 (6 bases). V lost 3 bases to trimming and J lost 9 bases, with 18 bases between them. This CDR3 contains 14 residues. Germline assignment: CDR1 DFQATT and CDR2 SNEGSKA (reference sequence). CDR3 amino acids: CSASREPNYREQFF. CDR3 bases: TGCAGTGCTAGTCGGGAGCCAAACTACCGTGAGCAGTTCTTC.

The V gene is TRBV12-3 or TRBV12-4, the J gene TRBJ2-7; D is possibly TRBD2 (5 bases). The CDR3 is 13 residues long. V was clipped by 0 bases and J by 7 bases, with 10 bases between them. The CDR3, as DNA: TGTGCCAGCAGTTTAGCTAGAGGGAGTGAGCAGTACTTC. The encoded protein is CASSLARGSEQYF.

This clonotype was counted only a few times. This chain joins TRBV7-2 and TRBJ1-5; weak D call: TRBD1 (6 bases). The CDR3 is 15 amino acids. Germline V lookup: CDR1 SGHTA, CDR2 FQGNSA. Trimming removed 5 bases from V and 4 bases from J, with 15 bases in between. CDR3 DNA: TGTGCCAGCAGCGCAAATCCGGGACAAAATCAGCCCCAGCATTTT. Translating gives CASSANPGQNQPQHF.

This clonotype was recorded many times. The chain uses TRBV11-1 and TRBJ2-1; D is perhaps TRBD1 (6 bases). The CDR3 contains 16 residues. The ends were cut back, 5 bases at V and 8 bases at J, with 22 bases in the middle. The germline gives CDR1 SGHAT, CDR2 FQDESV (reference sequence). CDR3 in DNA: TGTGCCAGCAGCCTCCCCTCGAGGGGGAGCTTCGATGAGCAGTTCTTC. It specifies CASSLPSRGSFDEQFF. Filled out from reference TRBV11-1 and TRBJ2-1, the complete variable domain reads EAEVAQSPRYKITEKSQAVAFWCDPISGHATLYWYRQILGQGPELLVQFQDESVVDDSQLPKDRFSAERLKGVDSTLKIQPAELGDSAMYLCASSLPSRGSFDEQFFGPGTRLTVL.

The chain has TRBV9 and TRBJ2-3; D may be TRBD2 (7 bases). CDR3 length equals 16 residues. The germline gives CDR1 SGDLS, CDR2 YYNGEE. The V end was cut by 3 bases, the J end by 2 bases, with 16 bases between. The CDR3 DNA is TGTGCCAGCAGCGAAACGGTAGGGGGGGACACAGATACGCAGTATTTT. Protein product: CASSETVGGDTDTQYF. The variable domain in full, completed from reference TRBV9 and TRBJ2-3, reads DSGVTQTPKHLITATGQRVTLRCSPRSGDLSVYWYQQSLDQGLQFLIQYYNGEERAKGNILERFSAQQFPDLHSELNLSSLELGDSALYFCASSETVGGDTDTQYFGPGTRLTVL.

This clonotype appeared a few times. The chain employs TRBV5-6 and TRBJ2-3, with TRBD1 matching 7 bases. V was clipped by 2 bases and J by 6 bases; unmatched bases: 12. CDR3 length: 16 amino acids. CDR1 SGHDT and CDR2 YYEEEE come from the germline V gene. For the CDR3, the DNA is TGTGCCAGCAGCTTTGGCCACCCGACAGGGCTTGATACGCAGTATTTT. This sequence encodes CASSFGHPTGLDTQYF.

This clonotype was detected many times. The genes are TRBV4-2 and TRBJ1-4; 7 bases line up with TRBD1. V was clipped by 3 bases and J by 6 bases; unmatched bases: 7. The CDR3 has 15 amino acids. Germline-derived CDR1 and CDR2 are LGHNA and YNFKEQ. The CDR3 nucleotides are TGTGCCAGCAGCCACCCGGGACAGCGAGATGAAAAACTGTTTTTT. It translates to CASSHPGQRDEKLFF.

The chain carries TRBV3-1 and TRBJ1-3; D remains ambiguous. The CDR3 consists of 13 residues. Trimming removed 4 bases from V and 4 bases from J, with 8 bases in between. CDR1 is LGHDT, CDR2 YNNKEL, per germline (reference sequence). The CDR3 bases are TGTGCCAGCAGCCGCAGATCCGGAAACACCATATATTTT. Encoded protein: CASSRRSGNTIYF.

The chain carries TRBV6-5 and TRBJ1-6; D is unresolved. Germline V gene sequence: CDR1 MNHEY, CDR2 SVGAGI. The length of the CDR3 is 19 residues. Trimming cost V 2 bases and J 4 bases, with 21 bases left between them. This chain's CDR3 is CASSYGIGVPDLYNSPLHF. The CDR3 nucleotides read TGTGCCAGCAGTTACGGGATTGGGGTGCCCGACCTATATAATTCACCCCTCCACTTT.

This clonotype has at least ten counts. The chain joins TRBV12-3 or TRBV12-4 to TRBJ2-1; TRBD2 aligns across 13 bases. The CDR3 consists of 16 residues. J was trimmed by 2 bases and V by 5 bases; bases with no gene match: 3. The CDR3 region is CASSPGTSGTYNEQFF. Here the CDR3 DNA reads TGTGCCAGCAGTCCCGGGACTAGCGGGACCTACAATGAGCAGTTCTTC.

V and J are TRBV5-1 and TRBJ2-1; unclear D gene. V was trimmed by 0 bases and J by 3 bases, leaving 13 bases between them. Per the germline V gene, CDR1 is SGHRS and CDR2 is YFSETQ. The length of the CDR3 is 16 residues. CDR3 sequence (DNA): TGCGCCAGCAGCTTGGTAGGCCAGAGTATCTACAATGAGCAGTTCTTC. It is translated as CASSLVGQSIYNEQFF.

This clonotype was seen ten or more times. At one end the junction does not follow the germline gene, possibly because of a read error. The chain employs TRBV6-1 and TRBJ2-3; no clear D gene. The CDR3 totals 13 residues. CDR1 is MNHNS and CDR2 is SASEGT in the germline V gene. The CDR3 nucleotides read TGTGCCAGCGGTGACCACTCCAGGGATACGCAGTATTTT. Its protein product is CASGDHSRDTQYF.

Many counts were recorded for this clonotype. The chain employs TRBV12-3 or TRBV12-4 and TRBJ1-2, with D tentatively TRBD1 (5 bases). The CDR3 extends over 13 amino acids. V gave up 6 bases and J gave up 8 bases, with 16 bases separating them. The CDR3 protein is CASSPTDPFGYTF. CDR3 DNA sequence: TGTGCCAGCAGCCCGACAGACCCCTTCGGCTACACCTTC.

The chain links TRBV10-3 to TRBJ2-3, with TRBD1 identical over 7 bases. The V segment lost 0 bases and the J segment 4 bases; nucleotides outside the gene matches: 7. CDR1 ENHRY and CDR2 SYGVKD come from the germline V gene. This CDR3 has 16 residues. CDR3 sequence reads: CAISESGTALADTQYF. DNA for the CDR3: TGTGCCATCAGTGAGTCCGGGACAGCCCTGGCAGATACGCAGTATTTT.

There are many counts of this clonotype. The chain joins TRBV6-8 to TRBJ2-5; D is perhaps TRBD1 or TRBD2 (5 bases each). The CDR3 length is 14 residues. Per the germline V gene, CDR1 is MNHGY and CDR2 is SAAAGT. V was clipped by 3 bases and J by 4 bases, with 12 bases between them. CDR3 loop: CASSYGGRLETQYF. CDR3 in DNA: TGTGCCAGCAGTTATGGGGGTCGTTTAGAGACCCAGTACTTC.

This clonotype appeared a few times. V usage is TRBV12-5 and J usage is TRBJ1-4; D not certain. V was trimmed by 0 bases and J by 7 bases, leaving 6 bases between them. CDR3 length: 13 amino acids. Germline V gene sequence: CDR1 LGHNT, CDR2 FRNRAP. The CDR3 sequence is CASGLVLGEKLFF. The DNA for the CDR3 is TGTGCTAGTGGTTTGGTACTCGGTGAAAAACTGTTTTTT.

This clonotype has ten or more counts. The chain combines TRBV19 with TRBJ1-1; D remains unclear. Germline lookup yields CDR1 LNHDA and CDR2 SQIVND (reference sequence). CDR3 size: 15 residues. V was trimmed by 1 base and J by 5 bases, leaving 14 bases between them. DNA of the CDR3: TGTGCCAGTAGTATAGGAATTCGGGATGGTACTGAAGCTTTCTTT. It is translated as CASSIGIRDGTEAFF.

This rearrangement joins TRBV27 to TRBJ1-2, with D maybe TRBD1 (5 bases). Between the trimmed V and J ends, which lost 8 bases and 4 bases, there was a span of 20 bases. The CDR3 consists of 15 residues. CDR1 and CDR2 (germline): MNHEY, SMNVEV (reference sequence). Here the CDR3 reads CASGSRDGFVYGYTF. The DNA of the CDR3 is TGTGCCAGCGGAAGCCGGGACGGGTTCGTCTATGGCTACACCTTC.

This clonotype was recorded many times. This sequence joins TRBV7-2 and TRBJ1-2, with TRBD1 matching over 8 bases. CDR1 is SGHTA, CDR2 FQGNSA, per germline. The CDR3 sequence is 14 residues long. V trimming: 1 base; J trimming: 8 bases; junction bases outside the gene matches: 6. The CDR3 loop reads CASSLDTGGRGYTF. DNA for the CDR3: TGTGCCAGCAGCTTAGACACAGGGGGTAGGGGCTACACCTTC.

CDR3 amino acids: CASSSHANEQFF. CDR3 DNA: TGTGCCAGCAGTTCCCATGCCAATGAGCAGTTCTTC. The rearrangement links TRBV12-3 or TRBV12-4 to TRBJ2-1; D is ambiguous. The V end was cut by 4 bases, the J end by 6 bases, with 7 bases between. This CDR3 spans 12 amino acids.

The chain links TRBV5-5 to TRBJ1-2; D perhaps matches TRBD1 (5 bases). This CDR3 comprises 16 residues. Trimming stripped 3 bases from V and 5 bases from J, with 20 bases between. Germline CDR1 reads SGHKS; CDR2 reads YYEKEE (reference sequence). The CDR3 nucleotides are TGTGCCAGCAGCTCGGGGCCCCAGACAGTGACGTATGGCTACACCTTC. Translation: CASSSGPQTVTYGYTF.

At least ten counts were recorded for this clonotype. A junction end diverges from the germline sequence, so it may reflect a read error. The rearrangement links TRBV5-1 to TRBJ1-1, with D uncertain. Germline V gene lookup returns CDR1 SGHRS and CDR2 YFSETQ. There are 13 residues in the CDR3. This chain's CDR3 is CASSFAGNTEAFF. CDR3 in DNA: TGTGCCAGCAGCTTCGCGGGGAACACTGAAGCTTTCTTT.